The 17 T cell receptor beta chains reported below all come from one sample, sequenced in a study of regulatory T cells in long-lasting Graves disease. Time point given: persistent/refractory GD, antithyroid drugs over 5 years with positive TRAb. The TCR library was made from RNA extracted from PBMCs. HTBI primers from iRepertoire and Arm-PCR of CDR3 regions yielded the TCR beta libraries. TCRdb fed the multiplex PCR reads into MiXCR, producing one record per CDR3 protein. Among hundreds of thousands of distinct CDR3 sequences listed, over 20% were seen once. The sample in question was peripheral blood mononuclear cells (PBMCs), obtained when the disease was refractory, from a patient treated with antithyroid drugs. All receptors come from a female donor with Graves disease.

Note on this clonotype: This sequence may be a read error, since a much larger clone differs from it by one base. CDR3 amino acids: CASLGANSNQPQHF. In DNA form, the CDR3 reads TGTGCCAGCCTCGGGGCAAATAGCAATCAGCCCCAGCATTTT. The chain employs TRBV6-2 or TRBV6-3 and TRBJ1-5; perhaps TRBD1 as D (5 bases). The CDR3 has 14 residues. V was shortened by 8 bases and J by 0 bases, with 11 bases between the two germline ends. CDR1 and CDR2 (germline): MNHEY, SVGEGT.

The gene calls are TRBV15 and TRBJ2-7; TRBD2 matches at 10 bases. This CDR3 is built from 17 residues. Germline lookup yields CDR1 LNHNV and CDR2 YYDKDF (reference sequence). With V trimmed by 5 bases and J by 1 base, 11 bases remained unmatched. CDR3 in amino acids: CATSVPGEREGSYEQYF. CDR3 sequence (DNA): TGTGCCACCAGCGTCCCAGGGGAGCGGGAGGGGTCCTACGAGCAGTACTTC.

In its sample, this clonotype was seen many times. The V call is TRBV11-2, the J call TRBJ2-7; 12 bases are shared with TRBD1. There are 16 residues in the CDR3. The germline gives CDR1 SGHAT, CDR2 FQNNGV. The J segment lost 2 bases and the V segment lost 2 bases, leaving 4 bases of the junction unmatched. The CDR3 sequence: CASSLSRDRGPYEQYF. In nucleotides, the CDR3 is TGTGCCAGCAGCTTATCCCGGGACAGGGGGCCCTACGAGCAGTACTTC.

V is TRBV5-1 and J is TRBJ2-7, with TRBD2 matching 11 bases. This CDR3 region has 15 residues. CDR1 SGHRS and CDR2 YFSETQ come from the germline V gene. J gave up 2 bases and V 4 bases, and 5 bases lay outside the gene matches. Here the CDR3 reads CASSAGTSGAYEQYF. The CDR3 DNA sequence: TGCGCCAGCAGCGCCGGGACTAGCGGAGCCTACGAGCAGTACTTC.

V is TRBV5-4 and J is TRBJ2-5, with 9 bases matching TRBD2. The assigned J gene may be wrong: the sequence end matches TRBJ2-1 better. CDR1 SGHNT and CDR2 YYREEE come from the germline V gene (reference sequence). The length of the CDR3 is 15 residues. CDR3 DNA sequence: TGTGCCAGCAGCTCGTTTGGTAGCGGGAGAGGTGAGCAGTTCTTC. This gives the protein CASSSFGSGRGEQFF.

The genes are TRBV4-1 and TRBJ1-1; D might be TRBD1 (5 bases). CDR1 and CDR2 from the germline V gene are MGHRA and YSYEKL. The CDR3 is 14 residues long. V dropped 0 bases and J dropped 4 bases, with 9 bases sitting between them. The DNA of the CDR3 is TGCGCCAGCAGCCAAGATCCGACAGCCACTGAAGCTTTCTTT. Its protein is CASSQDPTATEAFF.

As DNA, the CDR3 is TGTGCCAGCAGTGACCGTGGCGCTCTCTACGAGCAGTACTTC. It is translated as CASSDRGALYEQYF. This chain connects TRBV6-1 to TRBJ2-7; no definite D call. The CDR3 sequence is 14 residues long. The germline CDR1 and CDR2 sequences are MNHNS and SASEGT. V was cut by 3 bases and J by 3 bases, with 12 bases left in between.

This clonotype was counted between two and nine times. The chain uses TRBV15 and TRBJ2-7; a weak D match, TRBD2 (6 bases). The V and J ends lost 0 bases and 1 base respectively, with 16 bases between them. Germline V CDR1 and CDR2: LNHNV, YYDKDF (reference sequence). The CDR3 is made up of 17 amino acids. This CDR3 is CATSRDLPQGLSYEQYF. In DNA form, the CDR3 reads TGTGCCACCAGCAGAGATCTGCCGCAGGGACTTTCCTACGAGCAGTACTTC.

This clonotype was recorded many times. The genes are TRBV20-1 and TRBJ2-5, with D perhaps matching TRBD2 (5 bases). Trimming took 6 bases from V and 4 from J, leaving 15 bases between them. This CDR3 has 13 amino acids. The germline V gene has CDR1 DFQATT and CDR2 SNEGSKA (reference sequence). This CDR3 reads CSAKDGNVETQYF. The CDR3 region has the DNA TGCAGTGCAAAGGACGGGAACGTAGAGACCCAGTACTTC.

The table lists this clonotype with a few counts. This chain links TRBV10-3 with TRBJ1-1; 8 bases are a match to TRBD1. The CDR3 has 14 residues. CDR1 and CDR2 (germline): ENHRY, SYGVKD. Germline trimming cut 6 bases from V and 1 base from J; bases unmatched to any gene: 4. CDR3 in amino acids: CAIRGTGQNTEAFF. CDR3 bases: TGTGCCATCAGAGGGACAGGCCAGAACACTGAAGCTTTCTTT.

This clonotype was seen a few times. The V gene is TRBV5-4, the J gene TRBJ2-7; D call uncertain. Germline V gene sequence: CDR1 SGHNT, CDR2 YYREEE (reference sequence). V lost 0 bases, J lost 2 bases, and 12 bases lay in between. The CDR3 totals 15 residues. In DNA form, the CDR3 reads TGTGCCAGCAGCTTGGTGTCGCCTCCTACCTACGAGCAGTACTTC. Translation gives CASSLVSPPTYEQYF.

The J gene is TRBJ1-2, the V gene TRBV6-2 or TRBV6-3; perhaps TRBD1 as D (5 bases). CDR1 and CDR2 (germline): MNHEY, SVGEGT. Trimming removed 5 bases at V and 1 base at J, with 20 bases between. CDR3 size: 17 residues. The CDR3 DNA reads TGTGCCAGCAGTGAGATTGGGGGGAAGAGGTTTAACTATGGCTACACCTTC. This sequence encodes CASSEIGGKRFNYGYTF.

This clonotype has only a few counts. V usage is TRBV30 and J usage is TRBJ2-1; tentatively, D is TRBD2 (7 bases). V was shortened by 2 bases and J by 4 bases, with 18 bases between the two germline ends. The CDR3 contains 16 residues. Germline values: CDR1 GTSNPN, CDR2 SVGIG (reference sequence). The CDR3 DNA follows: TGTGCCTGGAGTATTAGTCTGGGAGGGGGGTACAATGAGCAGTTCTTC. The encoded protein is CAWSISLGGGYNEQFF.

This clonotype was picked up a small number of times. J is TRBJ1-4 and V is TRBV30; D unresolved. The CDR3 loop spans 13 amino acids. Germline-derived CDR1 and CDR2 are GTSNPN and SVGIG (reference sequence). V lost 4 bases, J lost 0 bases, and 6 bases lay in between. The CDR3 bases are TGTGCCTGGATGGGCCCAACTAATGAAAAACTGTTTTTT. It encodes CAWMGPTNEKLFF.

This clonotype has a count of ten or more. The chain is built from TRBV28 and TRBJ2-7, with 8 bases fitting TRBD2. Germline V lookup: CDR1 MDHEN, CDR2 SYDVKM. Trimming cost V 6 bases and J 7 bases; bases outside gene matches: 11. The CDR3 is 14 amino acids. CDR3 in DNA: TGTGCCAGCAGCTCTGCCGGGACTAGTCGGGAGCAGTACTTC. Translated: CASSSAGTSREQYF.

This clonotype was seen repeatedly, ten times or more. This rearrangement joins TRBV7-9 to TRBJ2-5, with TRBD1 identical over 7 bases. The CDR3 loop spans 16 amino acids. The germline CDR1 and CDR2 sequences are SEHNR and FQNEAQ (reference sequence). After removal of 6 bases from V and 0 bases from J, the junction contained 10 bases not matched to a gene. CDR3 DNA sequence: TGTGCCAGCAGTTTCCCCGACAGGGCAGACCAAGAGACCCAGTACTTC. As protein: CASSFPDRADQETQYF.

There are many counts of this clonotype. The chain links TRBV29-1 to TRBJ2-7; a possible D gene is TRBD2 (5 bases). The length of the CDR3 is 15 residues. Germline CDR1 is SQVTM and CDR2 is ANQGSEA. V was cut by 0 bases and J by 5 bases, with 17 bases left in between. As DNA, the CDR3 is TGCAGCGTTGAAGACGGAGGTGGCAGGCGGCACGAGCAGTACTTC. As protein: CSVEDGGGRRHEQYF.